These T cell receptor beta chains were read from a single sample in a study of OX40 agonist ivuxolimab in advanced cancers. Assay: immunoSEQ multiplex PCR; the TCRdb copy retains only in-frame clones and omits some. The data contain tens of thousands of clones, around 84% of them singletons. Sequencing used CD4+ or CD8+ T cells sorted from blood, obtained in a trial of the OX40 agonist ivuxolimab. The receptors stem from an adult with an advanced solid tumor such as melanoma, head and neck, liver or kidney cancer. The CDR3 runs from the conserved cysteine through the conserved F or W. D genes are given only for firm matches. A row's size may be missing; if present it is once, few, many or a size class.

clone_size: NA
v_call: TRBV6-1
cdr3_length: 12
d_call: NA
j_call: TRBJ1-1
cdr3_aa: CASSVRRDEAFF
cdr3_nt: TGTGCCAGCAGTGTTCGAAGAGATGAAGCTTTCTTT

clone_size: NA
v_call: TRBV6-5
cdr3_length: 13
d_call: TRBD1
j_call: TRBJ2-7
cdr3_aa: CASSQDRGLEQYF
cdr3_nt: TGTGCCAGCAGCCAGGACAGGGGTCTCGAGCAGTACTTC

clone_size: NA
v_call: TRBV2
cdr3_length: 15
d_call: NA
j_call: TRBJ2-3
cdr3_aa: CASSEHRALTDTQYF
cdr3_nt: TGTGCCAGCAGCGAACACAGGGCCCTCACAGATACGCAGTATTTT

clone_size: NA
v_call: TRBV14
cdr3_length: 15
d_call: NA
j_call: TRBJ2-1
cdr3_aa: CASSQVQGGYNEQFF
cdr3_nt: TGTGCCAGCAGCCAAGTACAAGGGGGTTACAATGAGCAGTTCTTC

clone_size: NA
v_call: TRBV5-4
cdr3_length: 14
d_call: TRBD1
j_call: TRBJ1-1
cdr3_aa: CASRRTGEGTEAFF
cdr3_nt: TGTGCCAGCAGGAGGACAGGGGAGGGTACTGAAGCTTTCTTT

clone_size: NA
v_call: TRBV4-1
cdr3_length: 16
d_call: TRBD1
j_call: TRBJ2-3
cdr3_aa: CASSSPGQGARDTQYF
cdr3_nt: TGCGCCAGCAGCTCCCCGGGACAGGGGGCAAGAGATACGCAGTATTTT

clone_size: NA
v_call: TRBV4-1
cdr3_length: 16
d_call: NA
j_call: TRBJ2-6
cdr3_aa: CASSQGQTLGANVLTF
cdr3_nt: TGCGCCAGCAGCCAAGGGCAGACGCTCGGGGCCAACGTCCTGACTTTC

clone_size: NA
v_call: TRBV28
cdr3_length: 12
d_call: NA
j_call: TRBJ2-7
cdr3_aa: CASSLSGFEQYF
cdr3_nt: TGTGCCAGCAGTTTATCAGGGTTCGAGCAGTACTTC

clone_size: once
v_call: TRBV18
cdr3_length: 16
d_call: NA
j_call: TRBJ1-1
cdr3_aa: CASSPPLGLLGTEAFF
cdr3_nt: TGTGCCAGCTCACCACCTCTGGGTTTACTAGGCACTGAAGCTTTCTTT

clone_size: NA
v_call: TRBV30
cdr3_length: 12
d_call: NA
j_call: TRBJ1-1
cdr3_aa: CAWTRTNTEAFF
cdr3_nt: TGTGCCTGGACTAGGACAAACACTGAAGCTTTCTTT

clone_size: few
v_call: TRBV5-1
cdr3_length: 11
d_call: NA
j_call: TRBJ2-1
cdr3_aa: CASSPGIEQFF
cdr3_nt: TGCGCCAGCAGCCCGGGGATTGAGCAGTTCTTC

clone_size: NA
v_call: TRBV30
cdr3_length: 13
d_call: NA
j_call: TRBJ1-1
cdr3_aa: CAWGRNLNTEAFF
cdr3_nt: TGTGCCTGGGGAAGGAACCTGAACACTGAAGCTTTCTTT

clone_size: NA
v_call: TRBV4-1
cdr3_length: 19
d_call: NA
j_call: TRBJ2-1
cdr3_aa: CASSQTSLQRTQFGNEQFF
cdr3_nt: TGCGCCAGCAGCCAAACTTCTCTACAGCGGACTCAGTTCGGCAATGAGCAGTTCTTC

clone_size: NA
v_call: TRBV28
cdr3_length: 12
d_call: TRBD1
j_call: TRBJ2-1
cdr3_aa: CAVRGNMNEQFF
cdr3_nt: TGTGCCGTCAGGGGGAATATGAATGAGCAGTTCTTC

clone_size: NA
v_call: TRBV18
cdr3_length: 15
d_call: NA
j_call: TRBJ2-7
cdr3_aa: CASSPAQGRAYEQYF
cdr3_nt: TGTGCCAGCTCACCAGCACAGGGGAGGGCCTACGAGCAGTACTTC

clone_size: NA
v_call: TRBV6-6
cdr3_length: 15
d_call: NA
j_call: TRBJ1-1
cdr3_aa: CASSSDRSMNTEAFF
cdr3_nt: TGTGCCAGCAGTTCTGACAGGAGTATGAACACTGAAGCTTTCTTT

clone_size: NA
v_call: TRBV19
cdr3_length: 13
d_call: NA
j_call: TRBJ1-4
cdr3_aa: CASQRGRDEKLFF
cdr3_nt: TGTGCCAGTCAAAGGGGAAGAGATGAAAAACTGTTTTTT

clone_size: NA
v_call: TRBV10-3
cdr3_length: 14
d_call: NA
j_call: TRBJ2-7
cdr3_aa: CAISEVRTSYEQYF
cdr3_nt: TGTGCCATCAGTGAGGTACGGACCTCCTACGAGCAGTACTTC

clone_size: once
v_call: TRBV19
cdr3_length: 15
d_call: NA
j_call: TRBJ1-4
cdr3_aa: CASSMTVATNEKLFF
cdr3_nt: TGTGCCAGTAGTATGACGGTGGCAACTAATGAAAAACTGTTTTTT

clone_size: once
v_call: TRBV18
cdr3_length: 20
d_call: NA
j_call: TRBJ1-5
cdr3_aa: CASSPKGREGRVAPDQPQHF
cdr3_nt: TGTGCCAGCTCACCCAAAGGACGTGAGGGCAGGGTTGCCCCGGATCAGCCCCAGCATTTT

clone_size: NA
v_call: TRBV19
cdr3_length: 14
d_call: TRBD2
j_call: TRBJ2-1
cdr3_aa: CASSRKRETNEQFF
cdr3_nt: TGTGCCAGTAGTAGGAAGCGGGAGACAAATGAGCAGTTCTTC

clone_size: NA
v_call: TRBV5-1
cdr3_length: 15
d_call: TRBD1
j_call: TRBJ2-1
cdr3_aa: CASSLEGTGSHEQFF
cdr3_nt: TGCGCCAGCAGCTTGGAGGGGACAGGGTCACATGAGCAGTTCTTC

clone_size: NA
v_call: TRBV7-2
cdr3_length: 16
d_call: TRBD2
j_call: TRBJ2-2
cdr3_aa: CASSLTSGGLGGELFF
cdr3_nt: TGTGCCAGCAGCTTAACTAGCGGGGGCTTGGGCGGGGAGCTGTTTTTT

clone_size: NA
v_call: TRBV18
cdr3_length: 14
d_call: TRBD1
j_call: TRBJ1-1
cdr3_aa: CASIPGQGGTEAFF
cdr3_nt: TGTGCCAGCATCCCCGGACAGGGAGGCACTGAAGCTTTCTTT

clone_size: NA
v_call: TRBV19
cdr3_length: 14
d_call: NA
j_call: TRBJ1-1
cdr3_aa: CASSINLGGTEAFF
cdr3_nt: TGTGCCAGTAGTATTAATTTGGGGGGCACTGAAGCTTTCTTT

clone_size: NA
v_call: TRBV10-1
cdr3_length: 15
d_call: NA
j_call: TRBJ2-2
cdr3_aa: CASSPARGGTGELFF
cdr3_nt: TGCGCCAGCAGTCCCGCCAGGGGTGGAACCGGGGAGCTGTTTTTT

clone_size: NA
v_call: TRBV7-9
cdr3_length: 14
d_call: TRBD1
j_call: TRBJ2-7
cdr3_aa: CASSLPGTGYEQYF
cdr3_nt: TGTGCCAGCAGCTTGCCCGGGACAGGCTACGAGCAGTACTTC

clone_size: NA
v_call: TRBV2
cdr3_length: 13
d_call: NA
j_call: TRBJ2-1
cdr3_aa: CASSVTPYNEQFF
cdr3_nt: TGTGCCAGCAGTGTCACCCCCTACAATGAGCAGTTCTTC

clone_size: NA
v_call: TRBV27
cdr3_length: 16
d_call: TRBD1
j_call: TRBJ1-1
cdr3_aa: CASSPLRRQGRNEAFF
cdr3_nt: TGTGCCAGCAGTCCCCTCCGTCGACAGGGGCGTAATGAAGCTTTCTTT

clone_size: NA
v_call: TRBV20-1
cdr3_length: 11
d_call: NA
j_call: TRBJ1-1
cdr3_aa: CSAGLYTEAFF
cdr3_nt: TGCAGTGCTGGACTGTACACTGAAGCTTTCTTT

clone_size: NA
v_call: TRBV7-2
cdr3_length: 14
d_call: TRBD2
j_call: TRBJ2-7
cdr3_aa: CASSFIGTNYEQYF
cdr3_nt: TGTGCCAGCAGCTTTATCGGGACTAACTACGAGCAGTACTTC

clone_size: NA
v_call: TRBV5-1
cdr3_length: 18
d_call: TRBD2
j_call: TRBJ2-6
cdr3_aa: CASSWTSGRASGANVLTF
cdr3_nt: TGCGCCAGCAGCTGGACTAGCGGGAGGGCCTCTGGGGCCAACGTCCTGACTTTC

clone_size: NA
v_call: TRBV15
cdr3_length: 13
d_call: NA
j_call: TRBJ1-5
cdr3_aa: CATRGDSNQPQHF
cdr3_nt: TGTGCCACCCGAGGCGACAGCAATCAGCCCCAGCATTTT